This TCR beta chain appears in the sequencing data of a study of T cells after yellow fever vaccination. Notes on the study in general: When the response was secondary, it was weaker but reached its peak faster, day 5 versus 15.

The CDR3 consists of 12 residues. There are a few counts of this clonotype. Its antigen is unknown. From the 5' RACE reads, TCRdb called clonotypes with MiXCR, one entry per CDR3 protein. Among around 320,000 distinct CDR3 sequences listed, around 10% were seen once. The sample was CD4+ T cells sorted from PBMCs, taken 45 days after the yellow fever booster vaccination. The chain employs TRBV21-1 and TRBJ2-2; the table calls TRBD1, which could not be checked here. TRBV21-1 is reported as a pseudogene. The clonotype comes from a man younger than 30 who received the YFV17D yellow fever vaccine. The CDR3 nucleotides are TGTGCCGGGCAGGGGGGCACCGGGGAGCTGTTTTTT. This sequence encodes CAGQGGTGELFF.